This T cell receptor beta chain is drawn from a study of blood T cell repertoires in COVID-19. Study-wide background: Samples came from the United States, Italy and Spain, spanning acute and convalescent COVID-19. PBMCs, B-cell-depleted T cells, or T cells were the source of the cDNA or gDNA that made up the material.

Original analysis: Nucleated cell counts were estimated from reference gene primer amplification. Repertoires were generated with immunoSEQ multiplex PCR, while TCRdb's copy carries only in-frame clones and drops some. The DNA was the basis for D and trimming; V, J and clone size are from that table. The table includes some 130,000 clones, under 80% detected once. Concerning this clone: This may come from a read error, since a much larger clone is one base off.

This CDR3 has 15 amino acids. V lost 4 bases to trimming and J lost 3 bases; unmatched junction nucleotides: 2. Germline-derived CDR1 and CDR2 are SGHDT and YYEEEE. V gene TRBV5-6 combines with J gene TRBJ2-2; 11 positions match TRBD1. Sequenced: peripheral blood. This TCR derives from a man older than 75 with acute or convalescent COVID-19. CDR3 amino acids: CASSPGQGDTGELFF. Written as DNA, the CDR3 is TGTGCCAGCAGCCCGGGACAGGGGGACACCGGGGAGCTGTTTTTT.